What follows are 20 T cell receptor beta chains derived from one specimen sequenced in a study of cytomegalovirus exposure and HLA in healthy donors. PCR involved 60 Vbeta and 13 Jbeta primers. The protocol was immunoSEQ multiplex PCR, while the TCRdb copy is restricted to in-frame clones and leaves out a portion. This repertoire shows some 190,000 clones, 86% found once; its top ten account for less than 0.4%. The sample consisted of PBMCs. The receptors originated from a woman in her twenties or thirties in good health and CMV-seronegative.

The chain is built from TRBV5-1 and TRBJ2-3, with 12 positions matching TRBD2. The CDR3 length is 17 residues. Germline-derived CDR1 and CDR2 are SGHRS and YFSETQ. V shed 4 bases and J 2 bases; nucleotides not matched to a gene: 8. This chain's CDR3 is CASSTALAGGYTDTQYF. DNA for the CDR3: TGCGCCAGCAGCACCGCACTAGCGGGGGGTTACACAGATACGCAGTATTTT.

The V call is TRBV2, the J call TRBJ2-3, with 7 bases identical to TRBD2. This CDR3 is built from 14 residues. With V trimmed by 4 bases and J by 9 bases, 10 bases remained unmatched. Germline lookup yields CDR1 SNHLY and CDR2 FYNNEI. Here the CDR3 DNA reads TGTGCCAGCAGTGTAGGTGTTAGCGGGTACACGCAGTATTTT. Protein product: CASSVGVSGYTQYF.

The chain joins TRBV6-5 to TRBJ2-7, with D possibly being TRBD2 (6 bases). Trimming cost V 6 bases and J 6 bases, with 15 bases left between them. The germline CDR1 and CDR2 sequences are MNHEY and SVGAGI. This CDR3 is 13 amino acids long. CDR3 coding DNA: TGTGCCAGCAGCCGGGCTAGCGTCTCCGAGCAGTACTTC. This gives the protein CASSRASVSEQYF.

The chain has TRBV5-1 and TRBJ2-7, with 9 bases identical to TRBD1. J gave up 5 bases and V 4 bases, and 7 bases lay outside the gene matches. Looked up from germline, CDR1 is SGHRS and CDR2 is YFSETQ. The CDR3 runs to 14 residues. The CDR3 DNA sequence: TGCGCCAGCAGCCACCGGGACAGGGACAACGAGCAGTACTTC. Its translation is CASSHRDRDNEQYF.

The chain uses TRBV5-1 and TRBJ1-3; D is perhaps TRBD1 (5 bases). Germline V lookup: CDR1 SGHRS, CDR2 YFSETQ. Trimming shortened V by 0 bases and J by 8 bases, and 12 bases separated the two germline ends. CDR3 length equals 14 residues. CDR3 in amino acids: CASSLGDSRDTIYF. In DNA form, the CDR3 reads TGCGCCAGCAGCTTGGGCGACAGCCGTGACACCATATATTTT.

The chain uses TRBV6-5 and TRBJ2-1; tentatively, D is TRBD2 (5 bases). V gave up 6 bases and J gave up 3 bases, with 12 bases separating them. Germline lookup yields CDR1 MNHEY and CDR2 SVGAGI. The length of the CDR3 is 14 residues. CDR3 loop: CASRWTRYYNEQFF. The CDR3 DNA reads as TGTGCCAGCAGGTGGACTCGTTACTACAATGAGCAGTTCTTC.

The chain is built from TRBV2 and TRBJ2-2; the D gene is possibly TRBD2 (5 bases). In germline, CDR1 is SNHLY, CDR2 FYNNEI. CDR3 size: 18 residues. V shed 5 bases and J shed 3 bases, with 22 bases lying between them. In DNA form, the CDR3 reads TGTGCCAGCAGTCTCACCTTACCCCTCGAGGAGGACACCGGGGAGCTGTTTTTT. Translating gives CASSLTLPLEEDTGELFF.

The chain combines TRBV7-2 with TRBJ1-2, with TRBD1 matching 9 bases. Trimming took 0 bases from V and 2 from J; bases not matched to a gene: 1. The germline gives CDR1 SGHTA, CDR2 FQGNSA. CDR3 length: 15 amino acids. The CDR3 region has the DNA TGTGCCAGCAGCTTAGCCACAGGGGGCAACTATGGCTACACCTTC. This encodes CASSLATGGNYGYTF.

Only one count was recorded for this clone. The chain carries TRBV28 and TRBJ1-1, with 8 bases aligning to TRBD1. This CDR3 spans 15 amino acids. Germline values: CDR1 MDHEN, CDR2 SYDVKM. The V segment lost 5 bases and the J segment 3 bases; nucleotides outside the gene matches: 8. The CDR3 loop is CASSLPGGADTEAFF. The CDR3 DNA sequence: TGTGCCAGCAGTCTACCAGGGGGCGCGGACACTGAAGCTTTCTTT. Full variable domain (missing parts from reference TRBV28 and TRBJ1-1): DVKVTQSSRYLVKRTGEKVFLECVQDMDHENMFWYRQDPGLGLRLIYFSYDVKMKEKGDIPEGYSVSREKKERFSLILESASTNQTSMYLCASSLPGGADTEAFFGQGTRLTVV.

V usage is TRBV11-2 and J usage is TRBJ2-7, with a possible D match to TRBD1 (5 bases). The length of the CDR3 is 15 residues. Trimming took 1 base from V and 2 from J, leaving 12 bases between them. Germline V lookup: CDR1 SGHAT, CDR2 FQNNGV. The CDR3 DNA follows: TGTGCCAGCAGCTTAGGAAGGACACCTACCTACGAGCAGTACTTC. Its protein is CASSLGRTPTYEQYF.

The chain joins TRBV7-3 to TRBJ2-1, with D possibly TRBD2 on 6 matching bases. CDR3 length: 15 residues. Germline lookup yields CDR1 SGHTA and CDR2 FQGTGA. Trimming took off 2 bases at V and 0 bases at J, with 8 bases between the two ends. DNA of the CDR3: TGTGCCAGCAGCTTAGCGGGGCCCTCCTACAATGAGCAGTTCTTC. Its translation: CASSLAGPSYNEQFF.

V gene TRBV28 combines with J gene TRBJ2-7, with 15 bases that match TRBD2. Per germline, CDR1 MDHEN and CDR2 SYDVKM. The CDR3 sequence is 17 residues long. After removal of 4 bases from V and 4 bases from J, the junction contained 8 bases not matched to a gene. The chain's CDR3 is CASSSGLAGGPGYEQYF. In nucleotides, the CDR3 is TGTGCCAGCAGTTCTGGACTAGCGGGGGGGCCTGGATACGAGCAGTACTTC.

The chain joins TRBV5-4 to TRBJ2-7; D is ambiguous. The germline V and J ends were trimmed by 0 bases and 0 bases, with 7 bases remaining between them. CDR1 SGHNT and CDR2 YYREEE come from the germline V gene (reference sequence). There are 14 residues in the CDR3. In nucleotides, the CDR3 is TGTGCCAGCAGCTTGGCCCCTAACTCCTACGAGCAGTACTTC. It specifies CASSLAPNSYEQYF.

The count of this clone is one. The rearrangement uses TRBV27 and TRBJ2-1, with TRBD1 as a possible D gene (5 bases). V was clipped by 3 bases and J by 0 bases, with 12 bases between them. Per germline, CDR1 MNHEY and CDR2 SMNVEV (reference sequence). The CDR3 length is 16 residues. In DNA, the CDR3 is TGTGCCAGCAGTTTGACCCCCACAGGCTCCTACAATGAGCAGTTCTTC. This gives the protein CASSLTPTGSYNEQFF.

V is TRBV7-9 and J is TRBJ1-3; D uncertain. Germline V gene lookup returns CDR1 SEHNR and CDR2 FQNEAQ (reference sequence). The CDR3 totals 15 residues. The ends were cut back, 5 bases at V and 0 bases at J, with 11 bases in the middle. This chain's CDR3 is CASSPYSGSGNTIYF. CDR3 bases: TGTGCCAGCAGCCCGTACAGCGGCTCTGGAAACACCATATATTTT. The full variable domain, rest sourced from reference TRBV7-9 and TRBJ1-3, is DTGVSQNPRHKITKRGQNVTFRCDPISEHNRLYWYRQTLGQGPEFLTYFQNEAQLEKSRLLSDRFSAERPKGSFSTLEIQRTEQGDSAMYLCASSPYSGSGNTIYFGEGSWLTVV.

V usage is TRBV6-5 and J usage is TRBJ2-5; TRBD1 might be the D (6 bases). V was cut by 10 bases and J by 5 bases, with 11 bases left in between. This CDR3 contains 11 residues. CDR1 is MNHEY and CDR2 is SVGAGI in the germline V gene. The CDR3 reads CATQGWETQYF. The CDR3 DNA reads TGTGCCACACAGGGCTGGGAGACCCAGTACTTC.

The rearrangement joins TRBV5-6 to TRBJ1-5; 10 bases fit TRBD1. This CDR3 has 14 amino acids. The V gene end was trimmed by 4 bases and the J gene end by 6 bases; junction bases not matched to a gene: 4. Germline CDR1 and CDR2: SGHDT and YYEEEE. In DNA, the CDR3 is TGTGCCAGCAGCCCCGGGACAGGGGCTCAGCCCCAGCATTTT. It is translated as CASSPGTGAQPQHF.

The rearrangement links TRBV28 to TRBJ2-5, with D maybe TRBD2 (5 bases). The CDR3 length is 15 residues. Trimming took off 8 bases at V and 4 bases at J, with 20 bases between the two ends. Per the germline V gene, CDR1 is MDHEN and CDR2 is SYDVKM. The CDR3 sequence is CASDKAGGYRETQYF. The CDR3 DNA reads as TGTGCCAGCGACAAGGCAGGAGGATATCGAGAGACCCAGTACTTC.

For the CDR3, the DNA is TGCGCCAGCAGCGCCCCGCGAGCGGGAGTGCGGGAGACCCAGTACTTC. Its protein is CASSAPRAGVRETQYF. The rearrangement uses TRBV5-1 and TRBJ2-5, with TRBD2 matching over 8 bases. Germline CDR1 SGHRS, CDR2 YFSETQ. This CDR3 region has 16 residues. The ends lost 4 bases at V and 5 bases at J; junction bases unmatched: 13.

This chain joins TRBV10-3 and TRBJ1-1, with D perhaps TRBD1 (5 bases). Germline lookup yields CDR1 ENHRY and CDR2 SYGVKD. Deletions cut 10 bases from V and 2 bases from J, with 8 bases between. The CDR3 runs to 11 residues. The DNA of the CDR3 is TGTGCCACCAGGGCTAACACTGAAGCTTTCTTT. This codes for CATRANTEAFF.